These T cell receptor beta chains were read from a single sample in a study of T cells in Graves' hyperthyroidism and ophthalmopathy. TCRdb fed the multiplex PCR reads into MiXCR, producing one record per CDR3 protein. The table has about 500,000 distinct CDR3 sequences, around 15% seen once; the top ten hold about 18%. The source material was blood. The receptors stem from a woman between 18 and 29 years old with Graves' hyperthyroidism. Both conserved end residues are part of each CDR3. D genes are given only for firm matches. Size is omitted from some rows. Given values are once, few, many or a class for expanded clones.

>TRBD2|TRBV20-1|many|TRBJ2-1
CSARIPTSGSYEQFF
TGCAGTGCTAGAATCCCGACTAGCGGGAGCTATGAGCAGTTCTTC
>.|TRBV5-6|.|TRBJ2-5
CASSLMQGARETQYF
TGTGCCAGCAGCTTGATGCAGGGCGCCAGAGAGACCCAGTACTTC
>.|TRBV5-1|few|TRBJ2-1
CASSLEGSRGEQFF
TGCGCCAGCAGCTTGGAAGGGAGTCGCGGTGAGCAGTTCTTC
>TRBD2|TRBV18|few|TRBJ2-5
CASSPIAGYPQETQYF
TGTGCCAGCTCACCGATAGCGGGCTATCCCCAAGAGACCCAGTACTTC
>.|TRBV5-1|many|TRBJ2-3
CASSPDQRASTDTQYF
TGCGCCAGCAGCCCCGACCAGCGGGCGAGCACAGATACGCAGTATTTT
>TRBD2|TRBV4-2|few|TRBJ2-7
CASSQAGTSGRKEQYF
TGTGCCAGCAGCCAGGCCGGGACTAGCGGTCGAAAAGAGCAGTACTTC
>TRBD2|TRBV12-5|few|TRBJ2-1
CASGLSLAGWSNNEQFF
TGTGCTAGTGGTTTGTCCCTAGCGGGATGGTCGAACAATGAGCAGTTCTTC
>.|TRBV19|few|TRBJ2-1
CASSPIHRGSYNEQFF
TGTGCCAGTAGTCCAATCCATCGGGGCTCCTACAATGAGCAGTTCTTC
>.|TRBV11-2|many|TRBJ1-2
CASSLMTPGLYGYTF
TGTGCCAGCAGCTTAATGACACCTGGGCTCTATGGCTACACCTTC
>.|TRBV20-1|.|TRBJ2-1
CSATPPGYNEQFF
TGCAGTGCCACTCCGCCGGGTTACAATGAGCAGTTCTTC
>.|TRBV18|many|TRBJ1-5
CASSREGNSNQPQHF
TGTGCCAGCAGCAGGGAGGGCAATAGCAATCAGCCCCAGCATTTT
>.|TRBV27|.|TRBJ2-6
CASSLFGTALGANVLTF
TGTGCCAGCAGTTTATTCGGGACGGCTCTTGGGGCCAACGTCCTGACTTTC
>.|TRBV28|.|TRBJ1-1
CASNSGSGAFF
TGTGCCAGCAACTCAGGGTCGGGAGCTTTCTTT
>.|TRBV6-1|.|TRBJ1-1
CASSELAENTEAFF
TGTGCCAGCAGTGAATTGGCAGAGAACACTGAAGCTTTCTTT
>.|TRBV11-3|many|TRBJ2-5
CASSLLRGYQETQYF
TGTGCCAGCAGCTTACTCCGGGGTTACCAAGAGACCCAGTACTTC
>.|TRBV27|few|TRBJ2-7
CATKRDAYEQYF
TGTGCCACCAAAAGGGACGCCTACGAGCAGTACTTC
>.|TRBV3-1|many|TRBJ2-7
CASSHRILSYEQYF
TGTGCCAGCAGCCACAGAATTTTGAGCTACGAGCAGTACTTC
>.|TRBV7-2|.|TRBJ2-7
CASSLFGDPYEQYF
TGTGCCAGCAGCTTATTCGGGGATCCCTACGAGCAGTACTTC
>TRBD2|TRBV5-6|once|TRBJ2-3
CASSSGASGGTSTDTQYF
TGTGCCAGCAGCTCGGGGGCTAGCGGGGGGACTAGCACAGATACGCAGTATTTT
>TRBD1|TRBV19|.|TRBJ2-5
CASNDRDETQYF
TGTGCCAGTAACGACAGGGATGAGACCCAGTACTTC
>TRBD1|TRBV12-3/TRBV12-4|once|TRBJ1-5
CASSLSLGQGARPQHF
TGTGCCAGCAGTTTATCCCTGGGACAGGGGGCCAGGCCCCAGCATTTT
>.|TRBV15|.|TRBJ1-1
CATSQDRTVTLNTEAFF
TGTGCCACCAGCCAGGACCGGACAGTAACTTTGAACACTGAAGCTTTCTTT
>TRBD1|TRBV7-9|.|TRBJ2-2
CASSRYGTANTGELFF
TGTGCCAGCAGTCGATATGGGACAGCGAACACCGGGGAGCTGTTTTTT